Shown below are 28 T cell receptor beta chains from a single sample sequenced in a study of blood T cell repertoires in COVID-19 (TCRdb year 2020). Library preparation employed the immunoSEQ multiplex PCR assay. TCRdb limited this immuneACCESS table to in-frame rearrangements with V and J called. A share of clones is missing; checked studies link under half to unresolved V genes, and the rest is unexplained. Present in this sample are nearly 110,000 clones, under 95% of which were seen just once. Around 1.3% of the sample belongs to the ten largest clones. Sequencing was carried out using peripheral blood. These receptors were collected from a woman under 40 with acute or convalescent COVID-19.

The chain recombines TRBV7-2 with TRBJ1-6, with D perhaps matching TRBD1 (5 bases). The CDR3 covers 15 residues. Trimming took 3 bases from V and 9 from J, leaving 15 bases between them. Germline values: CDR1 SGHTA, CDR2 FQGNSA. The CDR3: CASSLGGEGGSPLHF. The CDR3 region has the DNA TGTGCCAGCAGCTTGGGGGGGGAAGGAGGTTCACCCCTCCACTTT.

The chain is built from TRBV6-2 or TRBV6-3 and TRBJ2-1; 7 bases match TRBD1. V gave up 5 bases and J gave up 0 bases; unmatched junction bases: 7. The length of the CDR3 is 16 residues. In germline, CDR1 is MNHEY, CDR2 SVGEGT. Written as DNA, the CDR3 is TGTGCCAGCAGTACCCGACAGGGCAGCTCCTACAATGAGCAGTTCTTC. Its translation is CASSTRQGSSYNEQFF.

The J gene is TRBJ2-2, the V gene TRBV7-7, with a possible D match to TRBD1 (5 bases). The CDR3 has 15 amino acids. Trimming took off 2 bases at V and 4 bases at J, with 11 bases between the two ends. CDR1 and CDR2 (germline): SSHAT, FNYEAQ (reference sequence). CDR3 in amino acids: CASSLSDTRTGELFF. The CDR3 DNA reads as TGTGCCAGCAGCTTATCGGACACACGCACCGGGGAGCTGTTTTTT.

V usage is TRBV5-4 and J usage is TRBJ2-2, with D possibly being TRBD2 (6 bases). Germline-derived CDR1 and CDR2 are SGHNT and YYREEE (reference sequence). Trimming shortened V by 3 bases and J by 8 bases, and 17 bases separated the two germline ends. This CDR3 is 15 amino acids long. CDR3 amino acids: CASSSGAWGRGELFF. The CDR3 bases are TGTGCCAGCAGCTCGGGAGCGTGGGGGAGGGGGGAGCTGTTTTTT.

The chain couples TRBV7-6 to TRBJ2-4; 8 nucleotides align to TRBD1. The germline gives CDR1 SGHVS, CDR2 FNYEAQ. J gave up 3 bases and V 5 bases, and 15 bases lay outside the gene matches. CDR3 length equals 18 residues. CDR3 in amino acids: CASSHSGFIGTGKNIQYF. CDR3 nucleotides: TGTGCCAGCAGCCACAGCGGGTTTATCGGGACAGGCAAAAACATTCAGTACTTC. The full variable domain, its missing parts supplied by reference TRBV7-6 and TRBJ2-4, is GAGVSQSPRYKVTKRGQDVALRCDPISGHVSLYWYRQALGQGPEFLTYFNYEAQQDKSGLPNDRFSAERPEGSISTLTIQRTEQRDSAMYRCASSHSGFIGTGKNIQYFGAGTRLSVL.

The sample holds a few counts of this clone. The chain uses TRBV19 and TRBJ1-3; a weak D match, TRBD1 (5 bases). Trimming removed 0 bases from V and 3 bases from J, with 9 bases in between. Germline V gene data show CDR1 as LNHDA and CDR2 as SQIVND (reference sequence). The length of the CDR3 is 15 residues. The CDR3 region is CASSIDNRSGNTIYF. Here the CDR3 DNA reads TGTGCCAGTAGTATAGATAACAGGAGTGGAAACACCATATATTTT.

This clone came up once. This chain links TRBV2 with TRBJ2-7; 11 bases fit TRBD2. The CDR3 length is 22 residues. CDR1 is SNHLY, CDR2 FYNNEI, per germline. Trimming removed 1 base from V and 7 bases from J; junction bases left unmatched: 27. As DNA, the CDR3 is TGTGCCAGCAGTGAAGTGCTCGTGGCTAGCGGGGGGTTTGCTGCCCTACGTGAGGAGCAGTACTTC. Protein product: CASSEVLVASGGFAALREEQYF.

CDR3 residues: CASSRPGQVFEAFF. The DNA of the CDR3 is TGTGCCAGCAGCCGACCGGGACAGGTTTTTGAAGCTTTCTTT. The chain has TRBV7-9 and TRBJ1-1, with 8 bases identical to TRBD1. J was trimmed by 7 bases and V by 5 bases; bases with no gene match: 9. Germline V gene lookup returns CDR1 SEHNR and CDR2 FQNEAQ (reference sequence). The CDR3 runs to 14 residues.

V is TRBV11-2 and J is TRBJ1-2; the D gene is possibly TRBD1 (5 bases). The length of the CDR3 is 14 residues. Trimming cost V 0 bases and J 2 bases, with 7 bases left between them. Germline lookup yields CDR1 SGHAT and CDR2 FQNNGV. This chain's CDR3 is CASSLEPGNYGYTF. The CDR3 nucleotides read TGTGCCAGCAGCTTAGAACCAGGGAACTATGGCTACACCTTC.

J is TRBJ1-1 and V is TRBV14; D uncertain. This CDR3 has 11 amino acids. Germline V CDR1 and CDR2: SGHDN, FVKESK. Trimming shortened V by 1 base and J by 5 bases, and 2 bases separated the two germline ends. This CDR3 reads CASSQVTEAFF. CDR3 DNA sequence: TGTGCCAGCAGCCAAGTAACTGAAGCTTTCTTT.

The chain employs TRBV7-9 and TRBJ2-5, with a possible D match to TRBD1 (5 bases). Germline V gene sequence: CDR1 SEHNR, CDR2 FQNEAQ (reference sequence). The CDR3 loop spans 17 amino acids. Trimming took 7 bases from V and 5 from J, leaving 26 bases between them. The CDR3 DNA sequence: TGTGCCAGCACCCGACGCCGGCAGGGAAGTGGTGGGGAGACCCAGTACTTC. Its protein is CASTRRRQGSGGETQYF.

The rearrangement links TRBV3-1 (or the pseudogene TRBV3-2) to TRBJ1-5; D gene ambiguous. V gave up 7 bases and J gave up 7 bases, with 8 bases separating them. Germline CDR1 reads LGHDT; CDR2 reads YNNKEL (reference sequence). The CDR3 length is 11 residues. The DNA of the CDR3 is TGTGCCAGCACCCCCCAGCAGCCCCAGCATTTT. This gives the protein CASTPQQPQHF.

The chain couples TRBV5-4 to TRBJ1-1, with D perhaps matching TRBD1 (6 bases). Per the germline V gene, CDR1 is SGHNT and CDR2 is YYREEE (reference sequence). The CDR3 extends over 15 amino acids. The V gene lost 0 bases and the J gene lost 1 base, with 10 bases spanning the gap. The CDR3 DNA sequence: TGTGCCAGCAGCTTGGCAGGGGTTGAGAACACTGAAGCTTTCTTT. It translates to CASSLAGVENTEAFF. Drawing the rest from reference TRBV5-4 and TRBJ1-1, the complete variable domain is ETGVTQSPTHLIKTRGQQVTLRCSSQSGHNTVSWYQQALGQGPQFIFQYYREEENGRGNFPPRFSGLQFPNYSSELNVNALELDDSALYLCASSLAGVENTEAFFGQGTRLTVV.

This rearrangement joins TRBV11-2 to TRBJ1-2, with TRBD1 matching over 7 bases. The length of the CDR3 is 14 residues. V was pared by 5 bases and J by 6 bases, with 9 bases of the junction left unmatched. Looked up from germline, CDR1 is SGHAT and CDR2 is FQNNGV. The CDR3 nucleotides read TGTGCCAGCAGCCCAGTCCCGACAGGGAATGGCTACACCTTC. Its protein is CASSPVPTGNGYTF.

This sequence joins TRBV7-2 and TRBJ1-6; TRBD1 matches at 7 bases. CDR1 and CDR2 (germline): SGHTA, FQGNSA. CDR3 size: 15 residues. V shed 2 bases and J 7 bases; nucleotides not matched to a gene: 5. The CDR3 protein is CASSLMRDSNSPLHF. CDR3 nucleotide sequence: TGTGCCAGCAGCTTAATGAGGGACAGCAATTCACCCCTCCACTTT.

The chain links TRBV5-8 to TRBJ2-1, with D perhaps matching TRBD1 (6 bases). The CDR3 is 15 amino acids. V shed 1 base and J shed 5 bases, with 13 bases lying between them. Germline-derived CDR1 and CDR2 are SGHTS and YDEGEE. The CDR3 DNA is TGTGCCAGCAGCTTGTCCCGGGACACAGACAATGAGCAGTTCTTC. Its translation is CASSLSRDTDNEQFF.

The chain combines TRBV27 with TRBJ1-4; D gene unclear. Germline assignment: CDR1 MNHEY and CDR2 SMNVEV (reference sequence). This CDR3 spans 14 amino acids. V lost 2 bases and J 7 bases, leaving 11 bases between the germline ends. The CDR3 protein is CASSLMGPGEKLFF. As DNA, the CDR3 is TGTGCCAGCAGTTTAATGGGTCCGGGTGAAAAACTGTTTTTT.

CDR3 loop: CASSLHRGLNTEAFF. CDR3 sequence (DNA): TGCGCCAGCAGCTTGCACAGGGGTCTGAACACTGAAGCTTTCTTT. The chain is built from TRBV5-1 and TRBJ1-1; TRBD1 aligns across 7 bases. CDR1 is SGHRS, CDR2 YFSETQ, per germline. The CDR3 is made up of 15 amino acids. J was trimmed by 0 bases and V by 1 base; bases with no gene match: 3.

The gene calls are TRBV7-3 and TRBJ1-3; the D is unclear. The CDR3 totals 15 residues. Trimming cost V 5 bases and J 0 bases, with 11 bases left between them. The V gene's germline CDR1 is SGHTA and CDR2 FQGTGA. CDR3 coding DNA: TGTGCCAGCAGCCTGCATCACTCCTCTGGAAACACCATATATTTT. As protein: CASSLHHSSGNTIYF.

V is TRBV20-1 and J is TRBJ2-3; 8 nucleotides match TRBD2. This CDR3 is built from 11 residues. Germline CDR1 is DFQATT and CDR2 is SNEGSKA (reference sequence). Germline trimming cut 5 bases from V and 11 bases from J; bases unmatched to any gene: 6. The CDR3 is CSAQPGGVQYF. CDR3 in DNA: TGCAGTGCTCAACCGGGGGGGGTGCAGTATTTT.

This chain uses TRBV10-3 with TRBJ1-1, with TRBD1 identical over 8 bases. The CDR3 has 14 amino acids. V was clipped by 3 bases and J by 2 bases; unmatched bases: 2. Germline assignment: CDR1 ENHRY and CDR2 SYGVKD. The CDR3 region has the DNA TGTGCCATCAGTGATGACAGGGGTAACACTGAAGCTTTCTTT. Amino acid sequence: CAISDDRGNTEAFF.

This rearrangement joins TRBV28 to TRBJ1-1; D unresolved. Germline V gene data show CDR1 as MDHEN and CDR2 as SYDVKM. The CDR3 has 14 residues. Trimming removed 7 bases at V and 5 bases at J, with 17 bases between. CDR3 bases: TGTGCCAGCAATATTCCCGGGAGCGGAACTGAAGCTTTCTTT. Residues: CASNIPGSGTEAFF.

CDR3: CASSRDRAWNTEAFF. The CDR3 nucleotides are TGTGCCAGCAGCAGAGACAGGGCCTGGAACACTGAAGCTTTCTTT. The chain recombines TRBV21-1 with TRBJ1-1; the table gives TRBD1 as D, unverified against the DNA. TRBV21-1 is classified as a pseudogene. The CDR3 loop spans 15 amino acids.

This chain joins TRBV28 and TRBJ2-1; 7 bases align to TRBD1. The CDR3 sequence is 15 residues long. Per germline, CDR1 MDHEN and CDR2 SYDVKM. CDR3 sequence (DNA): TGTGCGACTAAACAGGGACAGCTCTCCTACAATGAGCAGTTCTTC. Its protein product is CATKQGQLSYNEQFF.

This chain joins TRBV4-3 and TRBJ2-7; 7 bases align to TRBD2. CDR1 and CDR2 from the germline V gene are LGHNA and YSLEER. The CDR3 has 14 residues. Germline trimming cut 1 base from V and 2 bases from J; bases unmatched to any gene: 2. The CDR3 loop reads CASSQGGGTYEQYF. The CDR3 nucleotides are TGCGCCAGCAGCCAAGGCGGGGGAACCTACGAGCAGTACTTC.

The V and J genes are TRBV2 and TRBJ1-3; 7 positions match TRBD1. V shed 10 bases, J shed 4 bases, and the junction held 10 bases outside the gene matches. Germline CDR1 and CDR2: SNHLY and FYNNEI. The CDR3 covers 14 residues. CDR3 DNA: TGTGCCATCCCCGGACAGGTTGGAGGAAACACCATATATTTT. It yields the protein CAIPGQVGGNTIYF.

This chain links TRBV6-4 with TRBJ2-3; 7 bases line up with TRBD2. The CDR3 length is 15 residues. The ends lost 2 bases at V and 3 bases at J; junction bases unmatched: 5. Germline V gives CDR1 MRHNA, CDR2 SNTAGT. The DNA of the CDR3 is TGTGCCAGCAGTGACGTGGGGGGGAGTACAGATACGCAGTATTTT. Its protein is CASSDVGGSTDTQYF.

In this sample, this clone turned up once. The rearrangement uses TRBV5-1 and TRBJ1-5, with 10 bases matching TRBD1. The CDR3 loop spans 20 amino acids. The V and J ends lost 4 bases and 0 bases, in that order; junction bases with no gene match: 16. Germline V lookup: CDR1 SGHRS, CDR2 YFSETQ. The CDR3 region is CASSMTGGPPERYSNQPQHF. The CDR3 region has the DNA TGCGCCAGCAGCATGACAGGGGGCCCACCCGAGAGATATAGCAATCAGCCCCAGCATTTT.